This is a list of T cell receptor beta chains from one sample in a study of T cell repertoires in cytomegalovirus infection. TCRdb independently ran MiXCR on the reads; one entry per CDR3 protein. This sample has a few hundred thousand distinct CDR3 sequences, with around 15% found just once. The sequencing sample was made of CD8+ T cells from PBMCs. These receptors were taken from a human donor in good health (CMV status not recorded). Some clones in this sample may be carry-over from other donors' samples. Both conserved end residues are part of each CDR3. A D gene is named only where the DNA matches it firmly. Some rows mark clone size as missing; the rest say once, few, many or name a class of expanded clone.

>few|TRBV6-6|NA|16|TRBJ1-5
TGTGCCAGCAGTTATCGTGTTGATCTTAGCAATCAGCCCCAGCATTTT
CASSYRVDLSNQPQHF
>few|TRBV2|TRBD1|13|TRBJ2-1
TGTGCCAGCAGTGGGGACAGGGGGCCTGAGCAGTTCTTC
CASSGDRGPEQFF
>many|TRBV7-2|NA|11|TRBJ1-2
TGTGCCAGCAGCTTAGGCGTCGACTACACCTTC
CASSLGVDYTF
>few|TRBV4-3|TRBD2|18|TRBJ2-7
TGCGCCAGCAGCCAAGGAGTAGCGGGGGGTATCGATTCCTACGAGCAGTACTTC
CASSQGVAGGIDSYEQYF
>NA|TRBV5-6|TRBD2|16|TRBJ2-2
TGTGCCAGCAGCTTGGAGGGACTAGCCCCCACCGGGGAGCTGTTTTTT
CASSLEGLAPTGELFF
>many|TRBV28|TRBD1|15|TRBJ1-6
TGTGCCAGCGCCGGGACAGGGTGGTTTAATTCACCCCTCCACTTT
CASAGTGWFNSPLHF
>NA|TRBV7-9|NA|13|TRBJ2-7
TGTGCCAGCAGCTTATACGGGGCCTACGAGCAGTACTTC
CASSLYGAYEQYF
>many|TRBV7-8|NA|14|TRBJ2-2
TGTGCCAGCAGCCCTATGGGGGAGGACGGGGAGCTGTTTTTT
CASSPMGEDGELFF
>few|TRBV10-3|TRBD1|17|TRBJ1-1
TGTGCCATCAGTGAAGTCGGTCAGGGGGGGCTGAACACTGAAGCTTTCTTT
CAISEVGQGGLNTEAFF
>many|TRBV6-5|NA|14|TRBJ1-5
TGTGCCAGCAGTTACTCTCCGGGAAGTCAGCCCCAGCATTTT
CASSYSPGSQPQHF
>many|TRBV7-2|NA|15|TRBJ2-7
TGTGCCAGCAGCTTTTTACTCGGTGAGGGCTACGAGCAGTACTTC
CASSFLLGEGYEQYF